This T cell receptor beta chain was obtained from a study of T-cell reconstitution after alpha-beta-depleted transplantation in children. Unique molecular identifiers were incorporated when the TCRbeta library was constructed. TCRdb processed the PCR reads anew with MiXCR; each CDR3 protein has one entry. The sample lists some 500,000 distinct CDR3 sequences; about 16% were seen once. The CDR3 is made up of 12 amino acids. V was clipped by 1 base and J by 4 bases, with 5 bases between them. The sequencing here drew on PBMCs from the stem cell graft donor, taken from the stem cell graft. This TCR was recovered from a human donor who donated a stem cell graft to a child with acute lymphoblastic leukemia. V is TRBV12-3 or TRBV12-4 and J is TRBJ2-7; D is uncertain. The CDR3 nucleotides read TGTGCCAGCAGTTTAGTGAAATACGAGCAGTACTTC. Amino acid sequence: CASSLVKYEQYF.